This is a list of T cell receptor beta chains from one sample in a study of blood T cell repertoires in COVID-19. Repertoires were generated with immunoSEQ multiplex PCR, while TCRdb's copy carries only in-frame clones and drops some. This table holds about 100,000 clones, roughly 80% found once. Sequencing was done on a sample of peripheral blood. The receptors originated from a middle-aged man with active or convalescent COVID-19. Each CDR3 is given with its conserved first and last residue. The order of the fields is V gene, D gene, clone size, J gene, CDR3 protein, CDR3 DNA. D genes are given only for firm matches. The size entry is marked missing in some rows and otherwise reads once, few, many or a size class.

V gene: TRBV5-1
D gene: -
clone size: -
J gene: TRBJ2-2
CDR3 protein: CASSFGNTGELFF
CDR3 DNA: TGCGCCAGCAGCTTCGGGAACACCGGGGAGCTGTTTTTT

V gene: TRBV18
D gene: TRBD1
clone size: -
J gene: TRBJ2-1
CDR3 protein: CASSRGQGVMNEQFF
CDR3 DNA: TGTGCCAGCTCACGGGGACAGGGCGTTATGAATGAGCAGTTCTTC

V gene: TRBV18
D gene: -
clone size: -
J gene: TRBJ2-5
CDR3 protein: CASSGGETQYF
CDR3 DNA: TGTGCCAGCTCCGGAGGGGAGACCCAGTACTTC

V gene: TRBV3-1/TRBV3-2
D gene: -
clone size: -
J gene: TRBJ2-3
CDR3 protein: CASSPHRGGGTDTQYF
CDR3 DNA: TGTGCCAGCAGCCCACATAGGGGCGGTGGCACAGATACGCAGTATTTT

V gene: TRBV27
D gene: -
clone size: -
J gene: TRBJ2-5
CDR3 protein: CASSFGGLKTQYF
CDR3 DNA: TGTGCCAGCAGTTTCGGGGGGCTTAAGACCCAGTACTTC

V gene: TRBV7-2
D gene: -
clone size: -
J gene: TRBJ2-7
CDR3 protein: CASSLGAGNSYEQYF
CDR3 DNA: TGTGCCAGCAGCTTAGGGGCAGGGAACTCCTACGAGCAGTACTTC

V gene: TRBV3-1/TRBV3-2
D gene: TRBD1
clone size: -
J gene: TRBJ2-7
CDR3 protein: CASSHSMGRQGANEQYF
CDR3 DNA: TGTGCCAGCAGCCACTCTATGGGGCGTCAGGGGGCCAACGAGCAGTACTTC

V gene: TRBV6-2/TRBV6-3
D gene: TRBD1
clone size: -
J gene: TRBJ2-1
CDR3 protein: CASSRTGTGGHEQFF
CDR3 DNA: TGTGCCAGCAGTAGAACCGGGACAGGAGGACATGAGCAGTTCTTC

V gene: TRBV4-2
D gene: TRBD2
clone size: -
J gene: TRBJ2-2
CDR3 protein: CASSHGRAVDGELFF
CDR3 DNA: TGTGCCAGCAGCCATGGGAGGGCCGTCGACGGGGAGCTGTTTTTT

V gene: TRBV18
D gene: TRBD2
clone size: -
J gene: TRBJ2-1
CDR3 protein: CASFSGRESYNEQFF
CDR3 DNA: TGTGCCAGCTTTAGCGGGAGGGAATCCTACAATGAGCAGTTCTTC

V gene: TRBV5-1
D gene: TRBD1
clone size: -
J gene: TRBJ1-3
CDR3 protein: CASSWDRSSGNTIYF
CDR3 DNA: TGCGCCAGCAGCTGGGACAGAAGCTCTGGAAACACCATATATTTT

V gene: TRBV28
D gene: -
clone size: once
J gene: TRBJ1-5
CDR3 protein: CASSLSGYNQPQHF
CDR3 DNA: TGTGCCAGCAGTTTATCGGGGTATAATCAGCCCCAGCATTTT

V gene: TRBV6-2/TRBV6-3
D gene: TRBD1
clone size: once
J gene: TRBJ1-1
CDR3 protein: CASSSGGPEAFF
CDR3 DNA: TGTGCCAGCAGTTCAGGGGGGCCTGAAGCTTTCTTT

V gene: TRBV3-1/TRBV3-2
D gene: -
clone size: -
J gene: TRBJ1-1
CDR3 protein: CASSPLGGHTEAFF
CDR3 DNA: TGTGCCAGCAGCCCTTTGGGAGGCCACACTGAAGCTTTCTTT

V gene: TRBV24-1
D gene: TRBD1
clone size: -
J gene: TRBJ2-3
CDR3 protein: CATSDRQGATTDTQYF
CDR3 DNA: TGTGCCACCAGTGACCGACAGGGGGCGACCACAGATACGCAGTATTTT

V gene: TRBV10-1
D gene: TRBD2
clone size: -
J gene: TRBJ2-2
CDR3 protein: CATMEAGGTGELFF
CDR3 DNA: TGCGCCACCATGGAAGCGGGAGGCACCGGGGAGCTGTTTTTT

V gene: TRBV24-1
D gene: TRBD2
clone size: once
J gene: TRBJ2-1
CDR3 protein: CATSDPTSGRAHEQFF
CDR3 DNA: TGTGCCACCAGTGATCCGACTAGCGGGAGGGCCCATGAGCAGTTCTTC

V gene: TRBV19
D gene: TRBD1
clone size: -
J gene: TRBJ1-5
CDR3 protein: CASSNPTGMEQPQHF
CDR3 DNA: TGTGCCAGTAGTAATCCGACAGGGATGGAGCAGCCCCAGCATTTT

V gene: TRBV28
D gene: TRBD2
clone size: -
J gene: TRBJ2-4
CDR3 protein: CASRGLADLGAKNIQYF
CDR3 DNA: TGTGCCAGCAGGGGGCTAGCGGACTTGGGGGCCAAAAACATTCAGTACTTC

V gene: TRBV19
D gene: TRBD1
clone size: -
J gene: TRBJ1-3
CDR3 protein: CASSLSQGAGNTIYF
CDR3 DNA: TGTGCCAGTAGTCTGTCCCAGGGGGCAGGAAACACCATATATTTT

V gene: TRBV27
D gene: TRBD2
clone size: -
J gene: TRBJ2-1
CDR3 protein: CASSLSASGRYNEQFF
CDR3 DNA: TGTGCCAGCAGTTTAAGTGCTAGCGGGAGGTACAATGAGCAGTTCTTC

V gene: TRBV19
D gene: -
clone size: -
J gene: TRBJ1-1
CDR3 protein: CASRDRLNTEAFF
CDR3 DNA: TGTGCCAGTAGGGACAGATTGAACACTGAAGCTTTCTTT

V gene: TRBV7-9
D gene: TRBD2
clone size: -
J gene: TRBJ2-7
CDR3 protein: CASSKELAGGGEQYF
CDR3 DNA: TGTGCCAGCAGCAAAGAACTAGCGGGAGGGGGCGAGCAGTACTTC

V gene: TRBV7-9
D gene: -
clone size: -
J gene: TRBJ1-1
CDR3 protein: CASSRDSNTEAFF
CDR3 DNA: TGTGCCAGCAGCCGGGACTCTAACACTGAAGCTTTCTTT

V gene: TRBV28
D gene: -
clone size: -
J gene: TRBJ1-1
CDR3 protein: CASSGHQNTEAFF
CDR3 DNA: TGTGCCAGCAGCGGACACCAGAACACTGAAGCTTTCTTT

V gene: TRBV6-4
D gene: -
clone size: -
J gene: TRBJ2-3
CDR3 protein: CASSTTTATDTQYF
CDR3 DNA: TGTGCCAGCAGTACCACAACAGCCACAGATACGCAGTATTTT